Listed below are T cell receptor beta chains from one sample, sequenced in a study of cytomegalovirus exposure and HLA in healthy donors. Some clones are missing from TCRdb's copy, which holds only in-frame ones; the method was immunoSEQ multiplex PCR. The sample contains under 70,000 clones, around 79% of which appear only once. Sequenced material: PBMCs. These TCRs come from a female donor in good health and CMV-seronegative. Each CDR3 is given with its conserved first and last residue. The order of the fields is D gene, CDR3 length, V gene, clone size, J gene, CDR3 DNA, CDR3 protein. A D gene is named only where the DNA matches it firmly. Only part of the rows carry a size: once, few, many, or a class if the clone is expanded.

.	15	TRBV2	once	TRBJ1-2	TGTGCCAGCAGTTCAGGGCTTCCTATCCTATGGGGCTACACCTTC	CASSSGLPILWGYTF
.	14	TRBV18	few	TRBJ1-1	TGTGCCAGCTCACCGATGCCCATCGGCACTGAAGCTTTCTTT	CASSPMPIGTEAFF
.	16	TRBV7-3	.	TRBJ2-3	TGTGCCAGCAGCCCAGGGACTCAAGCCCGCACAGATACGCAGTATTTT	CASSPGTQARTDTQYF
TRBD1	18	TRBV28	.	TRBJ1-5	TGTGCCAGCAGTCCAGGGACAGGGGGCGTCTTTTTGAATCAGCCCCAGCATTTT	CASSPGTGGVFLNQPQHF
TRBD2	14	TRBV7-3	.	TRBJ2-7	TGTGCCAGTAGTCCACTAGCGGGAGTGTACGAGCAGTACTTC	CASSPLAGVYEQYF
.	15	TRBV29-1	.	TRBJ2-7	TGCAGCGTTTCATTCTGGGGCAGTTCGCGCAACGAGCAGTACTTC	CSVSFWGSSRNEQYF
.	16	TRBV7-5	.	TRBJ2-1	TGTGCCAGAAGCTTAGAGGGGGACAGGGGGAGGGATGAGCAGTTCTTC	CARSLEGDRGRDEQFF
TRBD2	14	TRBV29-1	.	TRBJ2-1	TGCAGCGTTGAAAGGATTCTAGCGGTCCATGAGCAGTTCTTC	CSVERILAVHEQFF
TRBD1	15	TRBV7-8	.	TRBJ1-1	TGTGCCAGCAGCTTTTTGGACAGGGGCTCCACTGAAGCTTTCTTT	CASSFLDRGSTEAFF
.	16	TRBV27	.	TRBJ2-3	TGTGCCACCGGAGAGGGACTCACCCTCTTCACAGATACGCAGTATTTT	CATGEGLTLFTDTQYF
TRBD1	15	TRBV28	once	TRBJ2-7	TGTGCCAGCAGGCGCACAGGGGTCAGCTCCTACGAGCAGTACTTC	CASRRTGVSSYEQYF
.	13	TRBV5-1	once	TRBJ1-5	TGCGCCAGCAGCCCAGACGGACTACAGCCCCAGCATTTT	CASSPDGLQPQHF
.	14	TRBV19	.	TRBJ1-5	TGTGCCAGTAGTCTTCTCGGTAGCAATCAGCCCCAGCATTTT	CASSLLGSNQPQHF
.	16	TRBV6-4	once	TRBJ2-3	TGTGCCAGCAGTGACTCTGTGGGTGAGGACACAGATACGCAGTATTTT	CASSDSVGEDTDTQYF
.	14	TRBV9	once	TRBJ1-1	TGTGCCAGCAGCGTAGGGGACATGAACACTGAAGCTTTCTTT	CASSVGDMNTEAFF
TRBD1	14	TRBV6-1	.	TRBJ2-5	TGTGCCAGCAGTGACCCAACAGGGGGAGAGACCCAGTACTTC	CASSDPTGGETQYF
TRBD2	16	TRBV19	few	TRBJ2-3	TGTGCCAGTAGTAGCGGGGGATCCGACCCCACAGATACGCAGTATTTT	CASSSGGSDPTDTQYF
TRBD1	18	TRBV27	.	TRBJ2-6	TGTGCCAGCAGTCTTGCCGGGACAGGGGTACTGGGGGCCAACGTCCTGACTTTC	CASSLAGTGVLGANVLTF
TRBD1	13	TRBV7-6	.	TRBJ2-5	TGTGCCAGCAGCCCCGGGACAGTAGAGACCCAGTACTTC	CASSPGTVETQYF
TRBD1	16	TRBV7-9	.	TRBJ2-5	TGTGCCAGCAGCTTAGCCCTGGGCAGGGGGCTGGAGACCCAGTACTTC	CASSLALGRGLETQYF
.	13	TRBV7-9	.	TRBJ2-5	TGTGCCAGCAGCTTAAGCGAATGGGGGGCCCAGTACTTC	CASSLSEWGAQYF
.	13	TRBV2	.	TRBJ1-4	TGTGCCAGCAGTGAGAGGCCTAATGAAAAACTGTTTTTT	CASSERPNEKLFF
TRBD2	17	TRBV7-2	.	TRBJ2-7	TGTGCCAGCAGCCAGAGCGGGGGGATCCGAAACTCCTACGAGCAGTACTTC	CASSQSGGIRNSYEQYF
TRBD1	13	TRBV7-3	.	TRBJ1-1	TGTGCCAGCAGCTTCGGACAGGCGACTGAAGCTTTCTTT	CASSFGQATEAFF
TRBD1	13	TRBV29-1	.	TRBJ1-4	TGCAGCGGTACAGGGGGCGCGAGTGAAAAACTGTTTTTT	CSGTGGASEKLFF
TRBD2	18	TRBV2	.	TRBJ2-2	TGTGCCAGCAGTGAAGCCTTAGCGGGAGGACTTAACACCGGGGAGCTGTTTTTT	CASSEALAGGLNTGELFF
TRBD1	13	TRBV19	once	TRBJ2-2	TGTGCCGGGGGGACAGGGTTCGACGGGGAGCTGTTTTTT	CAGGTGFDGELFF
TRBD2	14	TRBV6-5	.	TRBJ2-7	TGTGCCAGCAGTTACTCGACTAGCCCGAACGAGCAGTACTTC	CASSYSTSPNEQYF
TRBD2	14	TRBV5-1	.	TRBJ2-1	TGCGCCAGCAGTACTAGCGGGACCTACAATGAGCAGTTCTTC	CASSTSGTYNEQFF
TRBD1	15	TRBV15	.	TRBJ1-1	TGTGCCACCAGCAGAGAAAAGGGGGCCAACACTGAAGCTTTCTTT	CATSREKGANTEAFF
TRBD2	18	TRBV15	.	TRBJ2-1	TGTGCCACCAGCAGAGATGTTCCCACTAGCGGGGTCTACAATGAGCAGTTCTTC	CATSRDVPTSGVYNEQFF
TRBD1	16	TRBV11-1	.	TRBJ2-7	TGTGCCAGCAGCTTACGATCGGGACAGAGCTCCTACGAGCAGTACTTC	CASSLRSGQSSYEQYF
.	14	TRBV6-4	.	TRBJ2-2	TGTGCCAGCAGCGTCAGGGATAACACCGGGGAGCTGTTTTTT	CASSVRDNTGELFF
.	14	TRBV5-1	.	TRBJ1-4	TGCGCCAGCAAGGAGGGGCCAGCTAATGAAAAACTGTTTTTT	CASKEGPANEKLFF
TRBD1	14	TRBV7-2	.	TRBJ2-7	TGTGCCAGCAGCTCGGACAGGGGCCCCTACGAGCAGTACTTC	CASSSDRGPYEQYF
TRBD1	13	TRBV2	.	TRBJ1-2	TGTGCCAGCAGGGACAGGGGAGTAGGTGGCTACACCTTC	CASRDRGVGGYTF
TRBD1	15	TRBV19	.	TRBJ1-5	TGTGCCAGTAGAGCTCGGCGACAGGGGGTCCAGCCCCAGCATTTT	CASRARRQGVQPQHF